Described below is a single T cell receptor beta chain sequence and its context. Its antigen is as yet unknown. A much larger clone differs by one base, so this may be a read error. Looked up from germline, CDR1 is SQVTM and CDR2 is ANQGSEA. The V and J ends lost 5 bases and 2 bases, in that order; junction bases with no gene match: 6. The CDR3 consists of 14 residues. This record belongs to a study of glioma-infiltrating T cells. Points from the study as a whole: Gliomas, especially low-grade, showed above-expected tissue-blood divergence; non-neoplastic patients showed below. Very few CDR3 sequences were shared between tissue and blood.

The iRepertoire nested amplicon-rescue multiplex PCR amplified TCR alpha and beta CDR3s from RNA. Tissue mRNA or PBMC total RNA, roughly 85-450 ng, went into one-step reverse transcription and amplification. TCRdb passed the multiplex PCR reads through MiXCR, listing each CDR3 protein once. The data contain under 200,000 distinct CDR3 sequences, around 40% of them seen just once; the ten biggest clones take up about 5.2%. The chain combines TRBV29-1 with TRBJ1-3, with 7 bases fitting TRBD1. The receptor comes from a human donor with low-grade glioma or glioblastoma, undergoing nonglioma brain surgery, or in good health (not recorded which). The sample taken for sequencing was glioma tissue, nonneoplastic brain tissue, or PBMCs (not recorded which). The CDR3 bases are TGCAGCGTTCGAACAGGGGAGGCTGGAAACACCATATATTTT. Translating it yields CSVRTGEAGNTIYF.